A single T cell receptor (beta chain) is shown here with its context. The antigen is undetermined. This entry comes from a study of PD-1 blockade in classical Hodgkin lymphoma. General study results and limits: Newly diagnosed patients were reported to start with lower TCR diversity than healthy donors.

Relapses following autologous stem cell transplantation were seen in all patients, with brentuximab vedotin exposure varying. Complete response, partial response or progressive disease was each patient's best response. Assay: immunoSEQ multiplex PCR; the TCRdb copy retains only in-frame clones and omits some. Of some 50,000 clones listed, around 70% were seen once; the top ten hold roughly 11%. The receptor was isolated from a human donor with classical Hodgkin lymphoma. The sample was peripheral blood mononuclear cells (PBMCs), taken at baseline.

CDR3 amino acids: CASSGSTGVAGNTIYF. The CDR3 DNA follows: TGCGCCAGCAGCGGGTCCACGGGGGTGGCCGGAAACACCATATATTTT. The chain joins TRBV5-1 to TRBJ1-3, with D maybe TRBD1 (5 bases). CDR3 size: 16 residues. Germline V gene data show CDR1 as SGHRS and CDR2 as YFSETQ. V was cut by 4 bases and J by 4 bases, with 18 bases left in between.